The entry below gives a single T cell receptor (beta chain) sequence along with its context. Antigen unknown. UMIs and sample barcodes were carried by the TCR alpha and TCR beta cDNA libraries that 5'RACE produced using constant-segment primers. Via MiXCR, TCRdb re-called the 5' RACE reads, giving one row per CDR3 protein. The profile shows around 530,000 distinct CDR3 sequences, about 22% of them singletons. CDR3 length: 16 residues. V lost 6 bases and J lost 8; bases outside the gene matches: 16. CDR1 and CDR2 (germline): MDHEN, SYDVKM. This specimen belongs to a study of T-cell memory formation after mild COVID-19. Overall study findings and caveats: CD4/CD8 balance held among clones contracting day 15 to 85, and later expanders leaned CD4+. Second-wave clones reaching peak frequency on day 37 lacked confirmed SARS-CoV-2 specificity.

The clonotype comes from an adult woman who had mild COVID-19 (a few samples of this study predate the infection). Cell type and time point are not known. Sequenced sample: PBMCs or a T cell subset sorted from them (not recorded which). The rearrangement uses TRBV28 and TRBJ1-2, with 9 nucleotides matching TRBD1. The CDR3 DNA reads as TGTGCCAGCAGCTCTGGGGGACAGGGCCCTCAAGGAGGCTACACCTTC. It yields the protein CASSSGGQGPQGGYTF.